This T cell receptor (beta chain) was retrieved from a study of blood T cell repertoires in COVID-19. As for the study in general: In each case, the material was cDNA or gDNA derived from T cells, B-cell-depleted T cells, or PBMCs.

Germline lookup yields CDR1 SGHDT and CDR2 YYEEEE. CDR3 length: 13 residues. Trimming left V 4 bases short and J 1 base short, with 8 bases between. Across 20 to 25 US areas, participants ranged in age from about 18 to 100 years. TCRdb's copy holds only in-frame clones and misses some; the assay was immunoSEQ multiplex PCR. The profile shows under 200,000 clones, around 86% of them singletons. This clone was observed a handful of times. The clonotype comes from a man in his forties with acute COVID-19. The sample consisted of PBMCs or T cells enriched from blood (not recorded which). The chain carries TRBV5-6 and TRBJ1-2; TRBD1 is a possible D gene (5 bases). CDR3 DNA sequence: TGTGCCAGCAGCGCTGACAGTAACTATGGCTACACCTTC. Translation: CASSADSNYGYTF.